This is a list of T cell receptor beta chains from one sample in a study of control samples from healthy donors and cancer patients. Assay used: immunoSEQ multiplex PCR; TCRdb lists only in-frame clones, some missing. The sample consists of about 150,000 clones, just over 85% of them appearing once. The specimen was blood. These receptors were obtained from a man between 18 and 35 years old in good health. CDR3s include the opening cysteine and the closing phenylalanine or tryptophan. The order of the fields is D gene, clone size, V gene, J gene, CDR3 protein, CDR3 DNA. A D gene is named only where the DNA matches it firmly. Clone size appears in some rows only: once, few, many, or a class for an expanded clone.

D: .; size: few; V: TRBV7-8; J: TRBJ2-7; CDR3: CASSLFRTRYEQYF; DNA: TGTGCCAGCAGCTTATTTAGGACGCGGTACGAGCAGTACTTC
D: .; size: .; V: TRBV27; J: TRBJ1-5; CDR3: CASSPAPPRGDGSNQPQHF; DNA: TGTGCCAGCAGTCCGGCCCCCCCCCGGGGGGATGGAAGCAATCAGCCCCAGCATTTT
D: TRBD1; size: .; V: TRBV7-2; J: TRBJ1-4; CDR3: CASSLRTGSNEKLFF; DNA: TGTGCCAGCAGCCTCAGGACAGGGTCTAATGAAAAACTGTTTTTT
D: TRBD2; size: .; V: TRBV7-2; J: TRBJ2-2; CDR3: CASSPAGASTGELFF; DNA: TGTGCCAGCAGCCCCGCGGGAGCGAGCACCGGGGAGCTGTTTTTT
D: TRBD1; size: .; V: TRBV19; J: TRBJ1-2; CDR3: CASSPTGTNYGYTF; DNA: TGTGCCAGTAGCCCGACAGGGACCAACTATGGCTACACCTTC
D: .; size: .; V: TRBV6-6; J: TRBJ1-2; CDR3: CASSYSYGYTF; DNA: TGTGCCAGCAGTTACAGCTATGGCTACACCTTC
D: .; size: .; V: TRBV25-1; J: TRBJ2-5; CDR3: CASSDGVRETQYF; DNA: TGTGCCAGCAGTGATGGGGTTCGAGAGACCCAGTACTTC
D: TRBD2; size: .; V: TRBV2; J: TRBJ2-3; CDR3: CASSSGGGLVATQYF; DNA: TGTGCCAGCAGTAGCGGCGGGGGGTTGGTCGCCACGCAGTATTTT
D: TRBD1; size: .; V: TRBV5-4; J: TRBJ1-4; CDR3: CASSRRQGSGTVSEKLFF; DNA: TGTGCCAGCAGCAGAAGACAGGGTTCAGGGACCGTGAGTGAAAAACTGTTTTTT
D: TRBD1; size: .; V: TRBV6-2/TRBV6-3; J: TRBJ2-5; CDR3: CASSLETGTGRETQYF; DNA: TGTGCCAGCAGCTTAGAAACCGGGACAGGGCGAGAGACCCAGTACTTC
D: .; size: .; V: TRBV12-3/TRBV12-4; J: TRBJ1-1; CDR3: CASSLVRFEAFF; DNA: TGTGCCAGCAGTTTAGTGAGGTTTGAAGCTTTCTTT
D: .; size: .; V: TRBV5-6; J: TRBJ2-7; CDR3: CASSLGTGGMDEQYF; DNA: TGTGCCAGCAGCTTGGGTACAGGAGGTATGGACGAGCAGTACTTC
D: .; size: .; V: TRBV7-9; J: TRBJ1-1; CDR3: CASSLDQGHPTEAFF; DNA: TGTGCCAGCAGCTTAGATCAGGGGCACCCCACTGAAGCTTTCTTT
D: TRBD2; size: .; V: TRBV6-2/TRBV6-3; J: TRBJ2-3; CDR3: CASSFPGLAGVVTSTDTQYF; DNA: TGTGCCAGCAGTTTTCCCGGACTAGCGGGGGTCGTAACTAGCACAGATACGCAGTATTTT
D: TRBD2; size: .; V: TRBV29-1; J: TRBJ2-2; CDR3: CSVWVGLAGSGELFF; DNA: TGCAGCGTCTGGGTCGGGCTAGCGGGGTCCGGGGAGCTGTTTTTT
D: TRBD2; size: .; V: TRBV19; J: TRBJ2-1; CDR3: CASSPRAGAYNEQFF; DNA: TGTGCCAGTAGTCCCCGGGCGGGGGCCTACAATGAGCAGTTCTTC
D: .; size: .; V: TRBV5-8; J: TRBJ1-1; CDR3: CASSSGLPNTEAFF; DNA: TGTGCCAGCAGCTCCGGGTTGCCGAACACTGAAGCTTTCTTT
D: .; size: .; V: TRBV5-6; J: TRBJ2-5; CDR3: CASSGRLRETQYF; DNA: TGTGCCAGCAGCGGGCGGTTACGGGAGACCCAGTACTTC
D: TRBD1; size: few; V: TRBV11-3; J: TRBJ2-3; CDR3: CASSMDRGRDTDTQYF; DNA: TGTGCCAGCAGCATGGACAGGGGACGGGACACAGATACGCAGTATTTT
D: .; size: .; V: TRBV2; J: TRBJ2-3; CDR3: CAILGRGKETDTQYF; DNA: TGTGCCATCCTGGGAAGGGGAAAAGAGACAGATACGCAGTATTTT
D: TRBD2; size: .; V: TRBV25-1; J: TRBJ2-2; CDR3: CASSELAASGGDGELFF; DNA: TGTGCCAGCAGTGAATTAGCGGCTAGCGGGGGGGACGGGGAGCTGTTTTTT
D: .; size: .; V: TRBV15; J: TRBJ1-4; CDR3: CATQYMHNEKLFF; DNA: TGTGCCACCCAGTATATGCATAATGAAAAACTGTTTTTT
D: .; size: .; V: TRBV5-1; J: TRBJ2-1; CDR3: CASSPTQIPYSYNEQFF; DNA: TGCGCCAGCAGTCCGACTCAGATTCCCTACTCCTACAATGAGCAGTTCTTC
D: .; size: .; V: TRBV11-2; J: TRBJ2-3; CDR3: CASSLVSRSSTDTQYF; DNA: TGTGCCAGCAGCTTAGTTTCCAGGTCTAGCACAGATACGCAGTATTTT
D: TRBD2; size: .; V: TRBV27; J: TRBJ2-1; CDR3: CASKPSGGENEQFF; DNA: TGTGCCAGCAAACCCAGCGGGGGGGAAAATGAGCAGTTCTTC
D: .; size: .; V: TRBV19; J: TRBJ2-2; CDR3: CASSLTGYTGELFF; DNA: TGTGCCAGTAGCCTAACAGGGTACACCGGGGAGCTGTTTTTT
D: .; size: .; V: TRBV2; J: TRBJ2-7; CDR3: CASSSGFSYEQYF; DNA: TGTGCCAGCAGTTCGGGGTTCTCCTACGAGCAGTACTTC
D: .; size: .; V: TRBV6-5; J: TRBJ1-2; CDR3: CASSYSGRSYGYTF; DNA: TGTGCCAGCAGTTACTCGGGACGGTCCTATGGCTACACCTTC
D: .; size: .; V: TRBV9; J: TRBJ2-3; CDR3: CASSVGWGRDTQYF; DNA: TGTGCCAGCAGCGTAGGCTGGGGACGAGATACGCAGTATTTT
D: TRBD2; size: .; V: TRBV29-1; J: TRBJ2-3; CDR3: CSVTRPGGGDTQYF; DNA: TGCAGCGTTACCCGTCCGGGGGGGGGAGATACGCAGTATTTT
D: .; size: .; V: TRBV2; J: TRBJ2-2; CDR3: CASSEPGPGELFF; DNA: TGTGCCAGCAGTGAGCCGGGACCCGGGGAGCTGTTTTTT